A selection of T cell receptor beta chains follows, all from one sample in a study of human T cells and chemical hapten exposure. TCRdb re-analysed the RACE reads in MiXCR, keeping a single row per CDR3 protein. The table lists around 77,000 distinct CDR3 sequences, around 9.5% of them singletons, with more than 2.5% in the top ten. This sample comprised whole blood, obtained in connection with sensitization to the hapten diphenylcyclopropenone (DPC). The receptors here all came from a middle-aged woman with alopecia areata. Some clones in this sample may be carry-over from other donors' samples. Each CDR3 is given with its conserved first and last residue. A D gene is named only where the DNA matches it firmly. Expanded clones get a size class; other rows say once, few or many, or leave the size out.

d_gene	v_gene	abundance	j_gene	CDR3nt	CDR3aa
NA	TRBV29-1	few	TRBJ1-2	TGCAGCGCTGACTTTGCCTATGGCTACACCTTC	CSADFAYGYTF
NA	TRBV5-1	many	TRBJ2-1	TGCGCCAGCAGCCCGGACGCCAATGAGCAGTTCTTC	CASSPDANEQFF
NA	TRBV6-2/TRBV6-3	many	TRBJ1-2	TGTGCCAGCAGCTTCGGACAGTCTAACTATGGCTACACCTTC	CASSFGQSNYGYTF
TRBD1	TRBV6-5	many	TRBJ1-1	TGTGCCAGCACCGGACAGGGAAGAGGAACTGAAGCTTTCTTT	CASTGQGRGTEAFF
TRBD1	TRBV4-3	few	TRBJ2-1	TGCGCCAGCAGCCAAGATTGTCGGTGTACAGGGGGAAACTACAATGAGCAGTTCTTC	CASSQDCRCTGGNYNEQFF
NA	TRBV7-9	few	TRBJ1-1	TGTGCCAGCAGCGCGCAGGCTGGGCATGGTGAAGCTTTCTTT	CASSAQAGHGEAFF
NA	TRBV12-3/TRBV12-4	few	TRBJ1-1	TGTGCCAGCTTCGGTCGAAGTACTGAAGCTTTCTTT	CASFGRSTEAFF
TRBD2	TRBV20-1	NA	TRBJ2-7	TGCAGTGCCATGACTAGCGCATACTACGAGCAGTACTTC	CSAMTSAYYEQYF
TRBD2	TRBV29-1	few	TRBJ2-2	TGCAGCGCCCTAGGGTACGGGGGGGCGAACACCGGGGAGCTGTTTTTT	CSALGYGGANTGELFF
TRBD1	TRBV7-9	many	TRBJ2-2	TGTGCCAGCAGCATAGGGACAGTAAACACCGGGGAGCTGTTTTTT	CASSIGTVNTGELFF
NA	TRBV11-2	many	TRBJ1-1	TGTGCCAGCAGCTTAGGGGGGGTTGGGACTGAAGCTTTCTTT	CASSLGGVGTEAFF
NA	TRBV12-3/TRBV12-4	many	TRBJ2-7	TGTGCCAGCAGTCCGGGACTCCGCTACGAGCAGTACTTC	CASSPGLRYEQYF
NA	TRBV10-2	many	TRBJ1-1	TGCGCCAGTTTCAGTTGGATCGACCCCCGGATGGATGAAGCTTTCTTT	CASFSWIDPRMDEAFF
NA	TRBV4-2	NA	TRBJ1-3	TGTGCCAGCAGCCAAGGATTCTCTGGAAACACCATATATTTT	CASSQGFSGNTIYF
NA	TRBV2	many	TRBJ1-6	TGTGCCAGCAGTGAACCAGGAATTAATTCACCCCTCCACTTT	CASSEPGINSPLHF
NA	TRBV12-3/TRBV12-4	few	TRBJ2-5	TGTGCCAGCCGGCAGGATAGGGGGTACCAAGAGACCCAGTACTTC	CASRQDRGYQETQYF
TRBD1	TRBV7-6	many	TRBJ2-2	TGTGCCAGCAGCGGCCGACAGGGTATGGGCACCGGGGAGCTGTTTTTT	CASSGRQGMGTGELFF
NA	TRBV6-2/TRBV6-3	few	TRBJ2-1	TGTGCCAGCAGTTTCGAGGCGAGGTACAATGAGCAGTTCTTC	CASSFEARYNEQFF
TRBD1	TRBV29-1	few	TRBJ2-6	TGCAGCGTCTACAGGGGGCAAGGGGCCAACGTCCTGACTTTC	CSVYRGQGANVLTF
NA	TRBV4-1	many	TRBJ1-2	TGCGCCAGCAGCCAACAAGCCTATGGCTACACCTTC	CASSQQAYGYTF
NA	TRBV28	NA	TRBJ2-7	TGTGCCAGCAGTACCGTCGGCCCCTACGAGCAGTACTTC	CASSTVGPYEQYF
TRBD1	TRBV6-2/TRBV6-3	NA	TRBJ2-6	TGTGCCAGCAGTTATTCCAGCGGGACAGGGCTCGGCTCTGGGGCCAACGTCCTGACTTTC	CASSYSSGTGLGSGANVLTF
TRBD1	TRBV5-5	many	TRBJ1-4	TGTGCCAGCAGCTGGACAGGTGACAATGATGAAAAACTGTTTTTT	CASSWTGDNDEKLFF
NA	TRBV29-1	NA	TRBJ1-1	TGCAGCGTTGAAAGTGTTGGAGCTTTCTTT	CSVESVGAFF
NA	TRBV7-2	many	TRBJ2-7	TGTGCCAGCAGCTTAGGAGCAGGGGTGGACGAGCAGTACTTC	CASSLGAGVDEQYF
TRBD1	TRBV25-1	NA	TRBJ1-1	TGTGCCAGCACCCCGGCGGGACAGGGCTGGGGTGGTGAAGCTTTCTTT	CASTPAGQGWGGEAFF
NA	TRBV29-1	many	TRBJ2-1	TGCAGCGCATTGGACACAGAGCAGTTCTTC	CSALDTEQFF
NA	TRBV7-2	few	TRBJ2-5	TGTGCCAGCAGGGGGGACCCCGCGGGGGAGACCCAGTACTTC	CASRGDPAGETQYF
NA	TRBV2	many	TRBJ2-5	TGTGCCAGCAGTGAATACGGCCGAGGGGAGACCCAGTACTTC	CASSEYGRGETQYF
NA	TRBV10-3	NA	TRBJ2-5	TGTGCCATCGGAGGGGCTCAAGAGACCCAGTACTTC	CAIGGAQETQYF
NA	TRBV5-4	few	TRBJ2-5	TGTGCCAGCAGCTTGGGGCTACATCAAGAGACCCAGTACTTC	CASSLGLHQETQYF
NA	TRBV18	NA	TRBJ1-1	TGTGCCAGCTCCCGCGGACGGCTGAACACTGAAGCTTTCTTT	CASSRGRLNTEAFF
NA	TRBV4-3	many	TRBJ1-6	TGCGCCAGCAGCCAAGTAGGGACTGGCTATAATTCACCCCTCCACTTT	CASSQVGTGYNSPLHF
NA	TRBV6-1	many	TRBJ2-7	TGTGCCAGCATTTCTGGTGACAGCTCCTACGAGCAGTACTTC	CASISGDSSYEQYF
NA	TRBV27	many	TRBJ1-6	TGTGCCAGCAGTTTAGGTAGCAGAGGAAATTCACCCCTCCACTTT	CASSLGSRGNSPLHF
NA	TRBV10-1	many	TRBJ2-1	TGCGCCAGCAGTGACCCCGCCTCGGATGAGCAGTTCTTC	CASSDPASDEQFF
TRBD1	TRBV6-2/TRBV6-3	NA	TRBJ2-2	TGTGCCAGCAGTTACTCGTGGACAGGGACCGGGGAGCTGTTTTTT	CASSYSWTGTGELFF
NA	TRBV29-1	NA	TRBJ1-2	TGCAGCGTTGAAGTAAGACAGGTTAACTATGGCTACACCTTC	CSVEVRQVNYGYTF
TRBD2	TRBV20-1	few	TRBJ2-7	TGCAGTGCTCTGGGTCGACTAGCGGGGGCGACCTACGAGCAGTACTTC	CSALGRLAGATYEQYF